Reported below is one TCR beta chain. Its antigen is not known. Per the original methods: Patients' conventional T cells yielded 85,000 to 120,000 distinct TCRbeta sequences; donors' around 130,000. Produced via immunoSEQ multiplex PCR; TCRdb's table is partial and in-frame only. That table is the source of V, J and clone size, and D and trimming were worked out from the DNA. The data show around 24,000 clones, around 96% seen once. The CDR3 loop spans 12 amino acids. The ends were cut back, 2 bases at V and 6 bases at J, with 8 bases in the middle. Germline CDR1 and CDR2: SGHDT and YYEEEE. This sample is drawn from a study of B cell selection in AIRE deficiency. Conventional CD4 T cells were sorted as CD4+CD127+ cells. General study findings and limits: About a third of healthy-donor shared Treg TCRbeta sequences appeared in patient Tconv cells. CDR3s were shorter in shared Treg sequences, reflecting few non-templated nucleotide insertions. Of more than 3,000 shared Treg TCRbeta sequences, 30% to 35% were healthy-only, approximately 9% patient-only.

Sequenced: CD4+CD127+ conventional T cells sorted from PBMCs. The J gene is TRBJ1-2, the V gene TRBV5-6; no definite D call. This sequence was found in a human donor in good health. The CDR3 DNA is TGTGCCAGCAGCTTAGGCCTAGATGGCTACACCTTC. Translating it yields CASSLGLDGYTF. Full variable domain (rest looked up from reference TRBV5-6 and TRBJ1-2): DAGVTQSPTHLIKTRGQQVTLRCSPKSGHDTVSWYQQALGQGPQFIFQYYEEEERQRGNFPDRFSGHQFPNYSSELNVNALLLGDSALYLCASSLGLDGYTFGSGTRLTVV.